This TCR beta chain was identified in a study of Graves' ophthalmopathy and Graves' hyperthyroidism. In the study overall: Peripheral blood was gathered at the point of initial diagnosis, before any treatment started.

Amplified material comprised TCR beta CDR3 regions derived from RNA transcripts. The workflow started with a first-round RT-PCR run with HTBI primers and then moved on to a second-round multiplex PCR. MiXCR, applied by TCRdb to the multiplex PCR reads, yields one record per CDR3 protein. The sample holds hundreds of thousands of distinct CDR3 sequences, over 20% seen once. Hyperthyroidism showing no ophthalmopathy within 18 months of follow-up was stable. This clonotype was picked up a small number of times. A much larger clone lies a single base off, so this may be a read error. CDR1 and CDR2 (germline): DFQATT, SNEGSKA (reference sequence). Trimming removed 3 bases at V and 1 base at J, with 12 bases between. This CDR3 contains 14 residues.

The origin of this receptor is a woman younger than 35 with stable Graves' hyperthyroidism. The chain recombines TRBV20-1 with TRBJ1-2, with D uncertain. Sequenced material: peripheral blood. CDR3 amino acids: CSASLDDGNYGYTF. CDR3 DNA sequence: TGCAGTGCTAGCCTGGATGATGGTAACTATGGCTACACCTTC.